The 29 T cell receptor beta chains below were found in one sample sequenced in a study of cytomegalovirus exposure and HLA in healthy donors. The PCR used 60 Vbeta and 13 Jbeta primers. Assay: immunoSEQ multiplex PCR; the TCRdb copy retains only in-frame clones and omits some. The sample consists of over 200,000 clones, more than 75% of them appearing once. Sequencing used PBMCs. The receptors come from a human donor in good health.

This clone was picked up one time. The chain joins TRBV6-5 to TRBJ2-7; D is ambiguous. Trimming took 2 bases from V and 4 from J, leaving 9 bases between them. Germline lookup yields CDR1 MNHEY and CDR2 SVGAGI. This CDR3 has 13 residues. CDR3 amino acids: CASSYDIDYEQYF. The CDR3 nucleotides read TGTGCCAGCAGTTACGACATTGATTACGAGCAGTACTTC.

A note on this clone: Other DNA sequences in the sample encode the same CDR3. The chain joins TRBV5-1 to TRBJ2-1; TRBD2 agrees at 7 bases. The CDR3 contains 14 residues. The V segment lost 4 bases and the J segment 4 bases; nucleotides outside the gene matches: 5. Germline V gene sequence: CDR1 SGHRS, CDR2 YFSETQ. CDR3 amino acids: CASSLGLPYNEQFF. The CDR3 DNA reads TGCGCCAGCAGCCTGGGACTACCGTACAATGAGCAGTTCTTC.

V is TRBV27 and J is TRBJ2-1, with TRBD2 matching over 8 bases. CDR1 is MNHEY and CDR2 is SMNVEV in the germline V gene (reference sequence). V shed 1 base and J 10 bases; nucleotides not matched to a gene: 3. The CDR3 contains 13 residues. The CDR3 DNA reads TGTGCCAGCAGTTTATTCTTAGCGGGGGAGCAGTTCTTC. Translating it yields CASSLFLAGEQFF.

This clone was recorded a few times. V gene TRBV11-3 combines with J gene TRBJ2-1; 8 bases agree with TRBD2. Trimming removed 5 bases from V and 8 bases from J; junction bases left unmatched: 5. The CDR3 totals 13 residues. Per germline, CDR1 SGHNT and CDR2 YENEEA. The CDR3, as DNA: TGTGCCAGCAGCGTCCGCGGGGGGTATGAGCAGTTCTTC. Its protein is CASSVRGGYEQFF.

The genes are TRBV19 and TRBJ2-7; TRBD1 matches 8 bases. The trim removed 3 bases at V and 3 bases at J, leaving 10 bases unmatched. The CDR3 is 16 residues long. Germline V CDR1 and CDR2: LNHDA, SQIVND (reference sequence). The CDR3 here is CASSISGDRLHYEQYF. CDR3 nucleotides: TGTGCCAGTAGTATCTCTGGGGACAGGCTGCACTACGAGCAGTACTTC. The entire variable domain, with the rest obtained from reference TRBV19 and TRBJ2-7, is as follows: DGGITQSPKYLFRKEGQNVTLSCEQNLNHDAMYWYRQDPGQGLRLIYYSQIVNDFQKGDIAEGYSVSREKKESFPLTVTSAQKNPTAFYLCASSISGDRLHYEQYFGPGTRLTVT.

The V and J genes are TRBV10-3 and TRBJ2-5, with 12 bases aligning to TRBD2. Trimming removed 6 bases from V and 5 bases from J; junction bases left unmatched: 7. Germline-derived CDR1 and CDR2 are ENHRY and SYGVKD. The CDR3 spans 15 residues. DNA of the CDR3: TGTGCCATCAGGGGATCTAGCGGGAGGGGCGAGACCCAGTACTTC. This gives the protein CAIRGSSGRGETQYF.

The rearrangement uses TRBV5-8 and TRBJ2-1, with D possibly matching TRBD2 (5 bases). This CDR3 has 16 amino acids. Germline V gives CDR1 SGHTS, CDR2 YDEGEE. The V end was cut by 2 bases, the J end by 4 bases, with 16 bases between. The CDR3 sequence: CASSFVYLAVYNEQFF. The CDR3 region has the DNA TGTGCCAGCAGCTTTGTTTACCTAGCCGTGTACAATGAGCAGTTCTTC.

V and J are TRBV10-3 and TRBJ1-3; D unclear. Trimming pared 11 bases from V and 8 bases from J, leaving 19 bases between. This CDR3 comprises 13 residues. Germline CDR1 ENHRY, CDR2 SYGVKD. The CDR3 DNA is TGTGCCGCGGGGTCAGAGAACGTAGACACCATATATTTT. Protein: CAAGSENVDTIYF.

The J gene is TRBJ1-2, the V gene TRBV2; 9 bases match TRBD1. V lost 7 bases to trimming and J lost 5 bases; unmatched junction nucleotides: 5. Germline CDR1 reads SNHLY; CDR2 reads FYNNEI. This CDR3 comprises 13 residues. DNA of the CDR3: TGTGCCAGCAAGAACAGGGGGCCATATGGCTACACCTTC. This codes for CASKNRGPYGYTF.

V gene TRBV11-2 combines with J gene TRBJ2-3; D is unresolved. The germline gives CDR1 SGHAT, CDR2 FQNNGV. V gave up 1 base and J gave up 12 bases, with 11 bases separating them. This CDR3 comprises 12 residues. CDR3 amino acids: CASSLGGSHQYF. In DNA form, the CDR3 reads TGTGCCAGCAGCTTAGGAGGTAGCCACCAGTATTTT.

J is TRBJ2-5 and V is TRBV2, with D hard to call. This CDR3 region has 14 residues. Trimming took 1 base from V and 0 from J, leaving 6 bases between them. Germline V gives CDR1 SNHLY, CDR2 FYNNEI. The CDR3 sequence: CASSEDRYQETQYF. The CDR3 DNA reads TGTGCCAGCAGTGAAGACAGATACCAAGAGACCCAGTACTTC.

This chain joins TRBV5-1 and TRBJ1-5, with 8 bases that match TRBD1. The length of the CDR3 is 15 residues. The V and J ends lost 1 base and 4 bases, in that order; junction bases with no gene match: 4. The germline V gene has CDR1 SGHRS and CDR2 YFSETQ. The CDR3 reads CASSLLGQENQPQHF. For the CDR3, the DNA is TGCGCCAGCAGCTTGCTGGGACAGGAAAATCAGCCCCAGCATTTT.

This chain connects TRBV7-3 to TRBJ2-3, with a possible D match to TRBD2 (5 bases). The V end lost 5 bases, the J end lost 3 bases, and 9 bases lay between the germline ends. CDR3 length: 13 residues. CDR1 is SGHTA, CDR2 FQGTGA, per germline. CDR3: CASSPSGTDTQYF. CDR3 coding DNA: TGTGCCAGCAGCCCCTCGGGGACAGATACGCAGTATTTT.

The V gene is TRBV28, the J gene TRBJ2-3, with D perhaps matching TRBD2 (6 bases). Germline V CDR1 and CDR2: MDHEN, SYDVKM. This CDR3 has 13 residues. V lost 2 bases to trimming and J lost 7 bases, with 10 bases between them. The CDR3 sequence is CASSLSGGNTQYF. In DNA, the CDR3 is TGTGCCAGCAGTTTAAGCGGAGGGAATACGCAGTATTTT.

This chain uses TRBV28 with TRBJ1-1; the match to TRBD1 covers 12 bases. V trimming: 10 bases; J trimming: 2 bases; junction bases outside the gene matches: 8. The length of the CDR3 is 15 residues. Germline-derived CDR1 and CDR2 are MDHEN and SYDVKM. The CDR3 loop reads CAIMGQGAGNTEAFF. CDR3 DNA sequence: TGTGCCATCATGGGACAGGGGGCGGGAAACACTGAAGCTTTCTTT.

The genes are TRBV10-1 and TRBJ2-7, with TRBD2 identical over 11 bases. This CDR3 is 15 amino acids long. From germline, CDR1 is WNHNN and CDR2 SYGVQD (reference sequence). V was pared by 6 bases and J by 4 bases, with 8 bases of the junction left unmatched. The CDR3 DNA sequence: TGCGCCAGCAGCCCTGGGACTAGCGGAGGGTACGAGCAGTACTTC. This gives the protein CASSPGTSGGYEQYF.

The CDR3 here is CASSLEVGRQGLYGYTF. For the CDR3, the DNA is TGTGCCAGCAGCTTGGAAGTTGGAAGACAGGGGCTGTATGGCTACACCTTC. The V gene is TRBV5-6, the J gene TRBJ1-2, with TRBD1 matching over 8 bases. Germline V gene sequence: CDR1 SGHDT, CDR2 YYEEEE. The CDR3 is 17 residues long. The V and J ends lost 0 bases and 5 bases, in that order; junction bases with no gene match: 12. The full variable domain, with the rest looked up from reference TRBV5-6 and TRBJ1-2, is DAGVTQSPTHLIKTRGQQVTLRCSPKSGHDTVSWYQQALGQGPQFIFQYYEEEERQRGNFPDRFSGHQFPNYSSELNVNALLLGDSALYLCASSLEVGRQGLYGYTFGSGTRLTVV.

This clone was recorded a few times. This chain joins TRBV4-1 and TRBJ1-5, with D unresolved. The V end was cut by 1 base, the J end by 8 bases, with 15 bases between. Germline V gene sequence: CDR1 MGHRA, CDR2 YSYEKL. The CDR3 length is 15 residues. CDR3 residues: CASSQGFAQREPQHF. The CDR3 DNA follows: TGCGCCAGCAGCCAAGGGTTCGCCCAGCGGGAGCCCCAGCATTTT.

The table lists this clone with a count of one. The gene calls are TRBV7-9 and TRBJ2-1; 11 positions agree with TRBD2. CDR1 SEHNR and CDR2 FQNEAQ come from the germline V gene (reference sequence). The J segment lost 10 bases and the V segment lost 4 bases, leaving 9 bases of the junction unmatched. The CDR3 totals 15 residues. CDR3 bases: TGTGCCAGCAGCTATCTACTAGCGGGAGTTAAAGAGCAGTTCTTC. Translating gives CASSYLLAGVKEQFF.

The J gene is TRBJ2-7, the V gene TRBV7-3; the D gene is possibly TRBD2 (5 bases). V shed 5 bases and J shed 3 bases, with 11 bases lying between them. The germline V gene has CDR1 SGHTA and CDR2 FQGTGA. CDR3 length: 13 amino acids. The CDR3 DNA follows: TGTGCCAGCAGCACAGATGGAGGCTACGAGCAGTACTTC. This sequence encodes CASSTDGGYEQYF.

CDR3 in amino acids: CASPRGSAYNEQFF. In DNA form, the CDR3 reads TGTGCCAGCCCCCGAGGTAGCGCATACAATGAGCAGTTCTTC. J is TRBJ2-1 and V is TRBV2, with D tentatively TRBD2 (5 bases). This CDR3 is 14 amino acids long. V lost 8 bases to trimming and J lost 4 bases, with 15 bases between them. Germline V gene lookup returns CDR1 SNHLY and CDR2 FYNNEI.

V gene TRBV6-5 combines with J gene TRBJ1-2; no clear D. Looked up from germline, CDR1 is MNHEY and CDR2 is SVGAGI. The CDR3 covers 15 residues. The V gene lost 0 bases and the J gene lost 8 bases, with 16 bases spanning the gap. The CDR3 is CASSYSSMVPEGYTF. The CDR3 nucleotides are TGTGCCAGCAGTTACTCCTCAATGGTCCCAGAAGGCTACACCTTC.

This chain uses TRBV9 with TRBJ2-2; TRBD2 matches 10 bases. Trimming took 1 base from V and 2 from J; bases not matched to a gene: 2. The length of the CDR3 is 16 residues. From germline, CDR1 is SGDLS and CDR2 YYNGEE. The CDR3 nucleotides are TGTGCCAGCAGCGTACGGACTAGCGGAAACACCGGGGAGCTGTTTTTT. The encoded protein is CASSVRTSGNTGELFF.

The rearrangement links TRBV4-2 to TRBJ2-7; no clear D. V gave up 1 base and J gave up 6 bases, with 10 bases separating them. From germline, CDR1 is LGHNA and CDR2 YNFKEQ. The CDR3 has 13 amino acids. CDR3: CASSQATHGEQYF. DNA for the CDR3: TGTGCCAGCAGCCAAGCCACCCACGGCGAGCAGTACTTC.

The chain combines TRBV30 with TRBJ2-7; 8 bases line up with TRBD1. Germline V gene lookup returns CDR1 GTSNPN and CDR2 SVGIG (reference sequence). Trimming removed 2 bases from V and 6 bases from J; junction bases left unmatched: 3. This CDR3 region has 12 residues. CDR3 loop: CAWSPGGAEQYF. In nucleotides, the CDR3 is TGTGCCTGGAGTCCAGGGGGCGCCGAGCAGTACTTC.

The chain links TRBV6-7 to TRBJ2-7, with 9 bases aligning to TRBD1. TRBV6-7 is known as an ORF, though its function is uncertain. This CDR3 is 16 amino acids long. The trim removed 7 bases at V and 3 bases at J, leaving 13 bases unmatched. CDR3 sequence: CASTYPRGQGIYEQYF. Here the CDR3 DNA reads TGTGCCAGCACCTACCCCCGAGGACAGGGGATCTACGAGCAGTACTTC.

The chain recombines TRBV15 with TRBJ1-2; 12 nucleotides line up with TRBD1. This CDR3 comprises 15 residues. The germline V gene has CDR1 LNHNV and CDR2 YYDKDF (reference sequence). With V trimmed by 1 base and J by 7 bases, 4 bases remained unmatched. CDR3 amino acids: CATSRGRDRGLGYTF. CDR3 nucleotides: TGTGCCACCAGCAGAGGCCGGGACAGGGGGCTTGGCTACACCTTC.

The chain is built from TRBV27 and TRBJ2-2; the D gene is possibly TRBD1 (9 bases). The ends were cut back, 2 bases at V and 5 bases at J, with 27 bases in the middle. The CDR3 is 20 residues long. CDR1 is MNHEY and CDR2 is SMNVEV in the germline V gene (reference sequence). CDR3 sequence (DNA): TGTGCCAGCAGTTTACCACAGGGGGCGATGAGCGGGAGTAGGACCGGGGAGCTGTTTTTT. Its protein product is CASSLPQGAMSGSRTGELFF.

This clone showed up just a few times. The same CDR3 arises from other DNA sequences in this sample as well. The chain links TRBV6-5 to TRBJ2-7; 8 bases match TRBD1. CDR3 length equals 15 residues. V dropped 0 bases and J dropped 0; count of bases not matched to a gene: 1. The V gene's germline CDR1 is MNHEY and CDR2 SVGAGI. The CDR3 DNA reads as TGTGCCAGCAGTTACTCCGGGACAGGCTCCTACGAGCAGTACTTC. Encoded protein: CASSYSGTGSYEQYF.